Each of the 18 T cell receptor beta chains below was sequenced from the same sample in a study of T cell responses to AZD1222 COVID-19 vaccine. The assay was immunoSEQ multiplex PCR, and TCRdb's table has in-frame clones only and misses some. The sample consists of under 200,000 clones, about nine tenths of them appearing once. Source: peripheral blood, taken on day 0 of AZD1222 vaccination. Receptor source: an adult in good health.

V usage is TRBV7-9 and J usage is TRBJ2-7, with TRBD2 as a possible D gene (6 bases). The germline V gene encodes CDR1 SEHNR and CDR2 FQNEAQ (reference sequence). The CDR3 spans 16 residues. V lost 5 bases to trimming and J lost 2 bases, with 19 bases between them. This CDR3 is CASSPYTGTGAYEQYF. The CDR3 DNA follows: TGTGCCAGCAGCCCATACACCGGGACGGGAGCCTACGAGCAGTACTTC. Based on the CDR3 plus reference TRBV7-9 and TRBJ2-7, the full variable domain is DTGVSQNPRHKITKRGQNVTFRCDPISEHNRLYWYRQTLGQGPEFLTYFQNEAQLEKSRLLSDRFSAERPKGSFSTLEIQRTEQGDSAMYLCASSPYTGTGAYEQYFGPGTRLTVT.

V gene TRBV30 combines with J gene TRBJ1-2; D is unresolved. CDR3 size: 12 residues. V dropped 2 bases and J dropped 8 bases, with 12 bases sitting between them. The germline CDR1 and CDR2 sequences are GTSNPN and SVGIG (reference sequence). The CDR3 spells CAWSILGEGYTF. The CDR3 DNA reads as TGTGCCTGGAGTATCCTTGGAGAGGGCTACACCTTC.

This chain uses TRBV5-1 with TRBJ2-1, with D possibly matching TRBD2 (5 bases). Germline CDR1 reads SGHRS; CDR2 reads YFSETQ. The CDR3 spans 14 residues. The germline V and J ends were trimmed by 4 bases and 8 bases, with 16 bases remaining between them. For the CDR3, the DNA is TGCGCCAGCAGCCGGGGAGCGGCTCTGGATGAGCAGTTCTTC. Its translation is CASSRGAALDEQFF.

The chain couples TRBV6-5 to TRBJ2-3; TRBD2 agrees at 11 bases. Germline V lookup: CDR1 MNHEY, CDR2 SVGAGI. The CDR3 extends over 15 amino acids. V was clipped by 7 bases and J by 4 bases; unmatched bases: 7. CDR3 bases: TGTGCCAGCATCAATAGCGGGAGGGACTCAGATACGCAGTATTTT. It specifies CASINSGRDSDTQYF.

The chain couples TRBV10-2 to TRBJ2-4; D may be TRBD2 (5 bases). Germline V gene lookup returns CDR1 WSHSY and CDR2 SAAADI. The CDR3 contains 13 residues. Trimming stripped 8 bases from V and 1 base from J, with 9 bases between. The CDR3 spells CASSSGAKNIQYF. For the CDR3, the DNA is TGCGCCAGCTCCTCGGGGGCCAAAAACATTCAGTACTTC.

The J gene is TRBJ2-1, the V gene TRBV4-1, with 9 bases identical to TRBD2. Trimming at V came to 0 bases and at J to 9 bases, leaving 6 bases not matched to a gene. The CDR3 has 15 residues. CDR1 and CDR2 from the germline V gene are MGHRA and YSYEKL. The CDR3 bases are TGCGCCAGCAGCCAAGATGGGCGGGGGGGCCTTGAGCAGTTCTTC. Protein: CASSQDGRGGLEQFF.

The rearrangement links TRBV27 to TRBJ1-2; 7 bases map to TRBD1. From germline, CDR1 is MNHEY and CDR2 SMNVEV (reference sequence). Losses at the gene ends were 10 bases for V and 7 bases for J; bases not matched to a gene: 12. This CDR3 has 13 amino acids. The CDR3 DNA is TGTGCCACCAGGGGGTTTACGTCTGGTGGCTACACCTTC. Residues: CATRGFTSGGYTF.

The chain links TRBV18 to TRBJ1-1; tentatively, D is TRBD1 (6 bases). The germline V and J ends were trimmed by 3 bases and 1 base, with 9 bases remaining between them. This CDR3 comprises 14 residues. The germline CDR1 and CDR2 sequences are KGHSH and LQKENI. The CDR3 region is CASSPQGSNTEAFF. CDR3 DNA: TGTGCCAGCTCACCTCAGGGGTCGAACACTGAAGCTTTCTTT.

Here the CDR3 reads CASRSSSYEQYF. CDR3 nucleotides: TGTGCCAGCAGATCGTCCTCCTACGAGCAGTACTTC. The chain is built from TRBV2 and TRBJ2-7; no clear D. The CDR3 is 12 residues long. CDR1 and CDR2 (germline): SNHLY, FYNNEI. Trimming removed 6 bases from V and 0 bases from J, with 6 bases in between.

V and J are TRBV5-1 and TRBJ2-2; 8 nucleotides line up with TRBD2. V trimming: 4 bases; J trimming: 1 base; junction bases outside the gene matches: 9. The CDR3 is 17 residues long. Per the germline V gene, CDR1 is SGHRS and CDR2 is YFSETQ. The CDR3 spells CASSPLESGGNTGELFF. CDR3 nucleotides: TGCGCCAGCAGCCCCCTTGAGAGCGGGGGGAACACCGGGGAGCTGTTTTTT.

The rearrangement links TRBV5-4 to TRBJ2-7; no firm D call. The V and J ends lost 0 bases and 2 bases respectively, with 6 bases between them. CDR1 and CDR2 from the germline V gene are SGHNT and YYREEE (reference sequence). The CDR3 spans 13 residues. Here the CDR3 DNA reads TGTGCCAGCAGCTTGGCAGGCACCTACGAGCAGTACTTC. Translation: CASSLAGTYEQYF.

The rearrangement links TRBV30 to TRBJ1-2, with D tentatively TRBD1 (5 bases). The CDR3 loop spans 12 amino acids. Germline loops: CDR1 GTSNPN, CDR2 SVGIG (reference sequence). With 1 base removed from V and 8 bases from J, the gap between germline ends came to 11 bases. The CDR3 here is CAWSGGDVGYTF. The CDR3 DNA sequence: TGTGCCTGGAGTGGGGGGGATGTAGGCTACACCTTC.

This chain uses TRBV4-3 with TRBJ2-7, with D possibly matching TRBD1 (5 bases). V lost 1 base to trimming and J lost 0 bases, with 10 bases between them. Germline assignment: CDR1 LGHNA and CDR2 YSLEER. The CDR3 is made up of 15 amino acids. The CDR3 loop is CASSQGMDTSYEQYF. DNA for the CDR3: TGCGCCAGCAGCCAAGGAATGGACACCTCCTACGAGCAGTACTTC.

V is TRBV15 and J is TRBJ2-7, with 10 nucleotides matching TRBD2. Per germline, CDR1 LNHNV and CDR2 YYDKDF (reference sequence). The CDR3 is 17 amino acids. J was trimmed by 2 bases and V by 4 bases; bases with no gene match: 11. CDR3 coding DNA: TGTGCCACCAGCACCTCCTCGGGACTAGCGAGGCCCTACGAGCAGTACTTC. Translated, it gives CATSTSSGLARPYEQYF.

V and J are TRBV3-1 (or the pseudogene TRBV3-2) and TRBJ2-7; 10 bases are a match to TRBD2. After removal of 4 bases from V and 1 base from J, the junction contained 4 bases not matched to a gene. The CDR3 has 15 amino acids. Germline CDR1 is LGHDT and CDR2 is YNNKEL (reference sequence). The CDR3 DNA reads TGTGCCAGCAGCCCGGGACTAGCGAGATCCTACGAGCAGTACTTC. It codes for CASSPGLARSYEQYF.

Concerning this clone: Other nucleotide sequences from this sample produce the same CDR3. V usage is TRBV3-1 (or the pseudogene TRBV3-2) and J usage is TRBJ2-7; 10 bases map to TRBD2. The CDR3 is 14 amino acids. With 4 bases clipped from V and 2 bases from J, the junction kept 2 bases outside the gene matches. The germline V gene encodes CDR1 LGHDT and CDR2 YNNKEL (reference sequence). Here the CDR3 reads CASSRTSGTYEQYF. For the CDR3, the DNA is TGTGCCAGCAGCCGGACTAGCGGAACCTACGAGCAGTACTTC.

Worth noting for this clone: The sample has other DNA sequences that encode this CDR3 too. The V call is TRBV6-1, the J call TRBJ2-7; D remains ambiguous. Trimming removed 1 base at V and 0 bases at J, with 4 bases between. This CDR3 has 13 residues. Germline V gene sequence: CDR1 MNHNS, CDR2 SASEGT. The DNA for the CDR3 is TGTGCCAGCAGTGAAGGGAGCTCCTACGAGCAGTACTTC. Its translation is CASSEGSSYEQYF.

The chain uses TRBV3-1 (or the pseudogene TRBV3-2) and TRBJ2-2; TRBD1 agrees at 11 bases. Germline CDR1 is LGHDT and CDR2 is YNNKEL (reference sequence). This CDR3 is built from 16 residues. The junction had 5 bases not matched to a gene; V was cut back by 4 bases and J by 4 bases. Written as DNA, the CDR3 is TGTGCCAGCAGCCGCCACGGACAGGGGGCCACCGGGGAGCTGTTTTTT. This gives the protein CASSRHGQGATGELFF.